This T cell receptor (beta chain) was obtained from a study of blood T cell repertoires in COVID-19. In the study overall: COVID-19 samples from acute and convalescent phases originated in the United States, Italy and Spain. T cells, B-cell-depleted T cells, or PBMCs supplied cDNA or gDNA.

The CDR3 consists of 15 residues. Trimming removed 2 bases at V and 4 bases at J, with 11 bases between. The V gene's germline CDR1 is KGHSH and CDR2 LQKENI. In the original workflow: Amplification of reference gene primers provided the estimated nucleated cell counts. Libraries were prepared by immunoSEQ multiplex PCR; TCRdb keeps only in-frame clonotypes and omits some of them. The D gene and trimming were derived from the DNA, and the V and J assignments and clone size from that table. The profile shows 310,000 or so clones, 87% of them singletons. V and J are TRBV18 and TRBJ2-2, with D tentatively TRBD2 (5 bases). This TCR derives from a woman between 45 and 60 years old who had recovered from COVID-19. Specimen: peripheral blood. CDR3 residues: CASSPRLPTTGELFF. CDR3 bases: TGTGCCAGCTCACCAAGACTACCCACCACCGGGGAGCTGTTTTTT.